This T cell receptor beta chain came from a study of blood T cell repertoires in COVID-19. Study summary: Acute and convalescent COVID-19 samples came from the United States, Italy and Spain. PBMCs, B-cell-depleted T cells, or T cells provided the cDNA or gDNA that made up the material.

V was cut by 4 bases and J by 1 base, with 14 bases left in between. CDR1 and CDR2 (germline): SGDLS, YYNGEE. The CDR3 extends over 15 amino acids. Either two negative PCRs, clearance, or symptom resolution qualified Cohort 3 donors as recovered. Sequencing used immunoSEQ multiplex PCR; TCRdb keeps in-frame clones, though not all of them. Seen here are approximately 260,000 clones, 65% to 85% observed once, and the top ten hold around 3.7%. Input material: PBMCs or T cells enriched from blood (not recorded which). This receptor was obtained from a middle-aged man who had recovered from COVID-19. V and J are TRBV9 and TRBJ1-2; a weak D match, TRBD1 (6 bases). CDR3 in amino acids: CASSPQGTVNYGYTF. In DNA form, the CDR3 reads TGTGCCAGCAGCCCACAGGGAACCGTTAACTATGGCTACACCTTC.